Below, one TCR beta chain is given with its context. Trimming left V 3 bases short and J 9 bases short, with 13 bases between. The CDR3 extends over 13 amino acids. Per the germline V gene, CDR1 is SGDLS and CDR2 is YYNGEE. Sequenced by immunoSEQ multiplex PCR; TCRdb stores in-frame clones only, minus some. The repertoire holds more than 35,000 clones, about 92% seen once, with around 0.78% in the top ten. The sample is drawn from a study of T cell changes during pregnancy in multiple sclerosis. This sequence originates from a female donor with multiple sclerosis, enrolled in a pregnancy study. The sample in question was CD4+ T cells from peripheral blood mononuclear cells, obtained in the third trimester of pregnancy. The chain is built from TRBV9 and TRBJ2-1, with a weak D call TRBD1 (6 bases). The CDR3 loop reads CASSAHRVGEQFF. The CDR3 region has the DNA TGTGCCAGCAGCGCGCACAGGGTGGGTGAGCAGTTCTTC.